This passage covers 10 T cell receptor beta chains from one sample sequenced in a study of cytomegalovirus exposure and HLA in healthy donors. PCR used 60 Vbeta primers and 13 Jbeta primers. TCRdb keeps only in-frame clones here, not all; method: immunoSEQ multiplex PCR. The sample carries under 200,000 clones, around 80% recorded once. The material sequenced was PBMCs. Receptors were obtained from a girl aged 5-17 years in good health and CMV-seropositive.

The CDR3 is CASSVDGNQPQHF. CDR3 nucleotide sequence: TGTGCCAGCAGCGTTGACGGGAATCAGCCCCAGCATTTT. The V and J genes are TRBV7-9 and TRBJ1-5, with unresolved D. V gave up 5 bases and J gave up 4 bases, with 9 bases separating them. CDR1 and CDR2 from the germline V gene are SEHNR and FQNEAQ (reference sequence). This CDR3 is built from 13 residues. Full variable domain (remainder filled in from reference TRBV7-9 and TRBJ1-5): DTGVSQNPRHKITKRGQNVTFRCDPISEHNRLYWYRQTLGQGPEFLTYFQNEAQLEKSRLLSDRFSAERPKGSFSTLEIQRTEQGDSAMYLCASSVDGNQPQHFGDGTRLSIL.

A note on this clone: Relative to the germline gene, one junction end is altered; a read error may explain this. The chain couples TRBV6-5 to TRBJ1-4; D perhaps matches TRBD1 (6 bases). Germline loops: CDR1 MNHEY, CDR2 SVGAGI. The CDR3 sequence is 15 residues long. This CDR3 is CASSYSTRGDEKLLF. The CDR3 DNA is TGTGCCAGCAGTTACTCGACCAGGGGAGATGAAAAACTGCTTTTT.

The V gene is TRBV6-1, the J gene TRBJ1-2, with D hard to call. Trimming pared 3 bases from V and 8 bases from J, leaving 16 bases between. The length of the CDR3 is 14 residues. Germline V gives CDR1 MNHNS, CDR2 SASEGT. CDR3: CASSDEFLGTGYTF. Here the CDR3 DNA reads TGTGCCAGCAGTGACGAATTCCTAGGTACGGGCTACACCTTC.

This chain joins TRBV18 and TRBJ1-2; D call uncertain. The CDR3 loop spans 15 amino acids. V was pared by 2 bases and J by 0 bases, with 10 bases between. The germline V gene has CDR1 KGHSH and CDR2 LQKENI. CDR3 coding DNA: TGTGCCAGCTCACCAAGCGGGGATACTAACTATGGCTACACCTTC. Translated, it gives CASSPSGDTNYGYTF.

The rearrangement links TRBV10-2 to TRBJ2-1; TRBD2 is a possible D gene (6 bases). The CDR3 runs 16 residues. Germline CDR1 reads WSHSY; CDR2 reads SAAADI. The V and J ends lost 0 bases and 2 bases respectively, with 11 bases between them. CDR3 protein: CASSESMGLTYNEQFF. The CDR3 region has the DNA TGCGCCAGCAGTGAGTCGATGGGACTGACCTACAATGAGCAGTTCTTC.

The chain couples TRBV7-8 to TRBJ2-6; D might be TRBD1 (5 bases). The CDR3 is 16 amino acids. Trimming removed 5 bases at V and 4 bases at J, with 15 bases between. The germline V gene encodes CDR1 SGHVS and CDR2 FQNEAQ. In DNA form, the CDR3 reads TGTGCCAGCAGCCGCCAGGGCACCAGGGGGGCCAACGTCCTGACTTTC. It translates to CASSRQGTRGANVLTF.

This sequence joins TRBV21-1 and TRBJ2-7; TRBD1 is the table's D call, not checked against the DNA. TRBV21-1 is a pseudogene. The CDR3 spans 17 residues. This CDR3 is CASSESLHRETKYEQYF. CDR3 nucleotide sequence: TGTGCCAGCAGCGAAAGCCTTCACAGGGAGACAAAATACGAGCAGTACTTC.

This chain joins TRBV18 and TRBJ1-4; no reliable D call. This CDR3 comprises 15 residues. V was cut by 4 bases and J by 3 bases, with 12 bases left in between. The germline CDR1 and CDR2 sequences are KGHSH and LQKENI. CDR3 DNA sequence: TGTGCCAGCTCACATCGACCCGCGGCTAATGAAAAACTGTTTTTT. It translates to CASSHRPAANEKLFF. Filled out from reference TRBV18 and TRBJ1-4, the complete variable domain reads NAGVMQNPRHLVRRRGQEARLRCSPMKGHSHVYWYRQLPEEGLKFMVYLQKENIIDESGMPKERFSAEFPKEGPSILRIQQVVRGDSAAYFCASSHRPAANEKLFFGSGTQLSVL.

The CDR3 sequence: CASSLDDRGPYEQYF. In nucleotides, the CDR3 is TGTGCCAGCAGCTTAGATGACAGGGGCCCCTACGAGCAGTACTTC. J is TRBJ2-7 and V is TRBV7-3, with 8 bases aligning to TRBD1. Germline CDR1 SGHTA, CDR2 FQGTGA. The V gene end was trimmed by 2 bases and the J gene end by 2 bases; junction bases not matched to a gene: 5. This CDR3 has 15 amino acids.

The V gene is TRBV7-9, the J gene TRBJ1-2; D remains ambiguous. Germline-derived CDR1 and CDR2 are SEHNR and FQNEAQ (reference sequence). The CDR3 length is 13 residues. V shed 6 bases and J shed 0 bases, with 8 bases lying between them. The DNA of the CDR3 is TGTGCCAGCAGTCGGACTTCTAACTATGGCTACACCTTC. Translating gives CASSRTSNYGYTF.